The TCR beta chain under discussion was sequenced for a study of cytomegalovirus exposure and HLA in healthy donors. Use of 60 Vbeta and 13 Jbeta primers characterized the PCR. Method: immunoSEQ multiplex PCR; TCRdb's copy keeps in-frame clones and lacks some. The repertoire holds roughly 150,000 clones, 80% to 90% seen once, with 3.5% to 5.5% in the top ten. The V and J ends lost 4 bases and 5 bases respectively, with 11 bases between them. The CDR3 totals 13 residues. The germline V gene has CDR1 SGHTA and CDR2 FQGNSA. This clonotype originated in a woman aged 40 to 49 in good health and CMV-seropositive. This chain links TRBV7-2 with TRBJ1-2; D gene uncertain. The material sequenced was PBMCs. CDR3 DNA: TGTGCCAGCAGCTACCCCGGGTCTTATGGCTACACCTTC. Translated: CASSYPGSYGYTF.